This T cell receptor (beta chain) was captured by sequencing in a study of T cells in Graves' hyperthyroidism and ophthalmopathy. This CDR3 comprises 13 residues. Trimming cost V 3 bases and J 6 bases, with 8 bases left between them. Germline-derived CDR1 and CDR2 are SEHNR and FQNEAQ (reference sequence). Whole-study results and caveats: Most thyroid clonotypes expanded above 0.001 appeared in blood too. From stable hyperthyroidism, ophthalmopathy was set apart by a 13 V-J model.

Authors of the study amplified TCR beta CDR3 regions from RNA transcripts. A first-round RT-PCR of the TCR CDR3 used the HTBI primer set. TCRdb reprocessed the multiplex PCR reads via MiXCR and lists one record per CDR3 protein. Among some 550,000 distinct CDR3 sequences listed, approximately 16% were seen once. This clonotype was counted many times. Its antigen is still unknown. The receptor comes from a woman in her thirties or forties with Graves' ophthalmopathy. Sequencing was done on a sample of blood. This chain joins TRBV7-9 and TRBJ2-2; D remains ambiguous. The CDR3 DNA is TGTGCCAGCAGCTTTGGGGAATCCGGGGAGCTGTTTTTT. The encoded protein is CASSFGESGELFF. Supplemented by reference TRBV7-9 and TRBJ2-2, the full variable domain reads DTGVSQNPRHKITKRGQNVTFRCDPISEHNRLYWYRQTLGQGPEFLTYFQNEAQLEKSRLLSDRFSAERPKGSFSTLEIQRTEQGDSAMYLCASSFGESGELFFGEGSRLTVL.